The 29 T cell receptor beta chains below come from one sample, sequenced in a study of cytomegalovirus exposure and HLA in healthy donors. Both 60 Vbeta primers and 13 Jbeta primers went into the PCR. TCRdb keeps only in-frame clones here, not all; method: immunoSEQ multiplex PCR. The repertoire holds around 120,000 clones, with around 81% as singletons. The sample consisted of PBMCs. Source of these receptors: a woman in her 30s in good health and CMV-seronegative.

This clone has only a few counts. The chain has TRBV6-1 and TRBJ2-7, with TRBD1 matching 7 bases. The CDR3 loop spans 11 amino acids. Germline V gene data show CDR1 as MNHNS and CDR2 as SASEGT. J lost 2 bases, V lost 10 bases, and 2 bases had no gene match. CDR3 sequence reads: CAIQGTYEQYF. CDR3 DNA sequence: TGTGCCATACAGGGGACCTACGAGCAGTACTTC.

In this sample, this clone turned up once. This chain uses TRBV15 with TRBJ2-1, with 8 positions matching TRBD1. CDR1 is LNHNV, CDR2 YYDKDF, per germline (reference sequence). The V segment lost 6 bases and the J segment 5 bases; nucleotides outside the gene matches: 6. CDR3 size: 14 residues. In DNA form, the CDR3 reads TGTGCCACCAGACCGGACAGGGTGGACAATGAGCAGTTCTTC. Amino acid sequence: CATRPDRVDNEQFF.

The J gene is TRBJ2-5, the V gene TRBV25-1; 11 bases line up with TRBD2. After removal of 8 bases from V and 2 bases from J, the junction contained 1 base not matched to a gene. From germline, CDR1 is MGHDK and CDR2 SYGVNS. The CDR3 extends over 13 amino acids. CDR3 in DNA: TGTGCCAGCGGACTAGCGGGTCAAGAGACCCAGTACTTC. Amino acid sequence: CASGLAGQETQYF.

The gene calls are TRBV15 and TRBJ2-1; 9 bases agree with TRBD2. CDR3 length: 17 amino acids. Germline trimming cut 5 bases from V and 1 base from J; bases unmatched to any gene: 9. Looked up from germline, CDR1 is LNHNV and CDR2 is YYDKDF (reference sequence). The CDR3 coding sequence is TGTGCCACCAGCCCCCTCATAGCGGGAGAATCCTACAATGAGCAGTTCTTC. Residues: CATSPLIAGESYNEQFF.

V usage is TRBV4-1 and J usage is TRBJ2-5, with TRBD2 as a possible D gene (6 bases). The CDR3 is made up of 12 amino acids. Per germline, CDR1 MGHRA and CDR2 YSYEKL. V was shortened by 4 bases and J by 5 bases, with 8 bases between the two germline ends. The CDR3, as DNA: TGCGCCAGCAGCCCCGCGGGGGAGACCCAGTACTTC. As protein: CASSPAGETQYF.

The chain has TRBV2 and TRBJ2-6, with D uncertain. The CDR3 is 15 residues long. Germline-derived CDR1 and CDR2 are SNHLY and FYNNEI. With 4 bases removed from V and 4 bases from J, the gap between germline ends came to 11 bases. CDR3 region: CASSVAAPGANVLTF. The DNA of the CDR3 is TGTGCCAGCAGTGTCGCGGCGCCCGGGGCCAACGTCCTGACTTTC. Full variable domain (missing parts from reference TRBV2 and TRBJ2-6): EPEVTQTPSHQVTQMGQEVILRCVPISNHLYFYWYRQILGQKVEFLVSFYNNEISEKSEIFDDQFSVERPDGSNFTLKIRSTKLEDSAMYFCASSVAAPGANVLTFGAGSRLTVL.

V is TRBV16 and J is TRBJ1-4, with TRBD1 identical over 12 bases. Per germline, CDR1 KGHSY and CDR2 FQNENV. J was trimmed by 3 bases and V by 4 bases; bases with no gene match: 12. The CDR3 spans 19 residues. The CDR3 nucleotides read TGTGCCAGCAGCCCCGGCCGGGACAGGGGGCGCAGGGCTAATGAAAAACTGTTTTTT. Its protein is CASSPGRDRGRRANEKLFF.

V usage is TRBV5-1 and J usage is TRBJ1-1; 7 bases are a match to TRBD1. Trimming removed 3 bases from V and 7 bases from J; junction bases left unmatched: 15. Germline values: CDR1 SGHRS, CDR2 YFSETQ. The CDR3 runs 16 residues. The CDR3 nucleotides read TGCGCCAGCAGCTATGGACAGGCCCGACGGACGATTGAAGCTTTCTTT. Its translation is CASSYGQARRTIEAFF.

The chain combines TRBV5-1 with TRBJ2-2; D is perhaps TRBD2 (5 bases). V was cut by 3 bases and J by 7 bases, with 19 bases left in between. Germline lookup yields CDR1 SGHRS and CDR2 YFSETQ. The CDR3 totals 16 residues. CDR3 sequence reads: CASSSGSLGIIGELFF. CDR3 nucleotides: TGCGCCAGCAGCTCGGGCAGTCTCGGGATCATCGGGGAGCTGTTTTTT.

The rearrangement uses TRBV21-1 and TRBJ1-3. TRBV21-1 is a pseudogene segment. The CDR3 loop spans 16 amino acids. In DNA form, the CDR3 reads TGTGCCAGCAGCAAACGGGACTCGAGCTCTGGAAACACCATATATTTT. Translating gives CASSKRDSSSGNTIYF.

The chain carries TRBV4-1 and TRBJ1-2; 7 nucleotides align to TRBD1. Germline CDR1 is MGHRA and CDR2 is YSYEKL. V trimming: 3 bases; J trimming: 4 bases; junction bases outside the gene matches: 5. The CDR3 runs 14 residues. The CDR3 DNA reads TGCGCCAGCAGCCAGACGGGGACAGTCTATGGCTACACCTTC. This gives the protein CASSQTGTVYGYTF.

V is TRBV21-1 and J is TRBJ2-3; TRBD2 reflects the table's D call only, with no check against the DNA. TRBV21-1 is labeled a pseudogene. CDR3 size: 16 residues. The CDR3 coding sequence is TGTGCCAGCAGCACGACTAGCGGGACCTGCACAGATACGCAGTATTTT. Amino acid sequence: CASSTTSGTCTDTQYF.

In DNA, the CDR3 is TGTGCCACCAGCGTAGAAAAGGGACTAGCGGTGACTTCGAGCTCCTACAATGAGCAGTTCTTC. This gives the protein CATSVEKGLAVTSSSYNEQFF. The chain employs TRBV15 and TRBJ2-1; 11 bases agree with TRBD2. The CDR3 covers 21 residues. Germline CDR1 is LNHNV and CDR2 is YYDKDF (reference sequence). J gave up 0 bases and V 5 bases, and 18 bases lay outside the gene matches.

This clone was recorded a few times. V usage is TRBV6-1 and J usage is TRBJ2-1; maybe TRBD2 (6 bases). This CDR3 has 13 residues. The germline gives CDR1 MNHNS, CDR2 SASEGT. Deletions cut 7 bases from V and 5 bases from J, with 12 bases between. This CDR3 is CASIGDFNNEQFF. The CDR3 bases are TGTGCCAGCATTGGGGACTTCAACAATGAGCAGTTCTTC.

The chain recombines TRBV11-2 with TRBJ2-2; 13 bases are shared with TRBD2. Per germline, CDR1 SGHAT and CDR2 FQNNGV. This CDR3 comprises 17 residues. V lost 5 bases to trimming and J lost 4 bases; unmatched junction nucleotides: 7. As DNA, the CDR3 is TGTGCCAGCAGCCCCACCGGACTAGCGGGAGTCACCGGGGAGCTGTTTTTT. Its protein is CASSPTGLAGVTGELFF.

V usage is TRBV10-3 and J usage is TRBJ1-2; D possibly corresponds to TRBD1 (6 bases). This CDR3 is 14 amino acids long. In germline, CDR1 is ENHRY, CDR2 SYGVKD. V dropped 7 bases and J dropped 0 bases, with 12 bases sitting between them. This CDR3 reads CAINLDSTNYGYTF. CDR3 coding DNA: TGTGCCATCAACCTGGACAGCACTAACTATGGCTACACCTTC.

This clone appeared a few times. The chain couples TRBV25-1 to TRBJ1-1; possible D gene TRBD1, 5 bases. Germline-derived CDR1 and CDR2 are MGHDK and SYGVNS. V was cut by 2 bases and J by 5 bases, with 12 bases left in between. This CDR3 region has 14 residues. CDR3 bases: TGTGCCAGCAGTGAAGCAGGGTTTCGAACTGAAGCTTTCTTT. Translation: CASSEAGFRTEAFF.

The chain has TRBV19 and TRBJ1-1, with TRBD1 matching over 10 bases. J was trimmed by 7 bases and V by 5 bases; bases with no gene match: 7. The CDR3 is 14 amino acids. Germline V gene data show CDR1 as LNHDA and CDR2 as SQIVND (reference sequence). CDR3 coding DNA: TGTGCCAGTAGTTCCCTCGACAGGGGGCGTGAAGCTTTCTTT. Its translation: CASSSLDRGREAFF.

CDR3 coding DNA: TGCGCCAGCAGCCAGACTAGCGGGATCTACAATGAGCAGTTCTTC. It is translated as CASSQTSGIYNEQFF. The V gene is TRBV4-1, the J gene TRBJ2-1, with 11 nucleotides matching TRBD2. J gave up 3 bases and V 3 bases, and 1 base lay outside the gene matches. Germline-derived CDR1 and CDR2 are MGHRA and YSYEKL. The CDR3 has 15 amino acids.

This clone was recorded a few times. Here the CDR3 DNA reads TGCGCCAGCAGTGATGGGGGGGGGCCAGATACGCAGTATTTT. Protein product: CASSDGGGPDTQYF. The chain employs TRBV10-1 and TRBJ2-3; a weak D match, TRBD2 (7 bases). V dropped 3 bases and J dropped 4 bases, with 11 bases sitting between them. The CDR3 is 14 amino acids. The germline gives CDR1 WNHNN, CDR2 SYGVQD (reference sequence).

The chain uses TRBV19 and TRBJ1-5, with TRBD1 identical over 7 bases. The CDR3 has 16 amino acids. J lost 4 bases, V lost 1 base, and 7 bases had no gene match. Looked up from germline, CDR1 is LNHDA and CDR2 is SQIVND (reference sequence). The CDR3: CASSIGLGQSNQPQHF. The CDR3 DNA is TGTGCCAGTAGTATAGGTCTGGGACAGAGTAATCAGCCCCAGCATTTT.

V usage is TRBV10-1 and J usage is TRBJ2-3, with 7 bases lining up with TRBD2. Germline V gene sequence: CDR1 WNHNN, CDR2 SYGVQD (reference sequence). The V gene end was trimmed by 5 bases and the J gene end by 0 bases; junction bases not matched to a gene: 2. This CDR3 contains 14 residues. CDR3 sequence: CASSYSGSTDTQYF. DNA for the CDR3: TGCGCCAGCAGTTATAGCGGGAGCACAGATACGCAGTATTTT.

The genes are TRBV7-3 and TRBJ1-2, with 11 bases aligning to TRBD1. Germline-derived CDR1 and CDR2 are SGHTA and FQGTGA. The length of the CDR3 is 14 residues. With V trimmed by 5 bases and J by 3 bases, 2 bases remained unmatched. The CDR3 loop reads CASSPGQGDYGYTF. The CDR3 coding sequence is TGTGCCAGCAGCCCGGGACAGGGGGACTATGGCTACACCTTC.

The rearrangement uses TRBV28 and TRBJ1-3, with D maybe TRBD1 (6 bases). Germline values: CDR1 MDHEN, CDR2 SYDVKM. V lost 3 bases, J lost 2 bases, and 11 bases lay in between. The CDR3 extends over 15 amino acids. Here the CDR3 reads CASSFLGQPGNTIYF. Here the CDR3 DNA reads TGTGCCAGCAGTTTTCTTGGACAGCCTGGAAACACCATATATTTT. Full variable domain (missing parts from reference TRBV28 and TRBJ1-3): DVKVTQSSRYLVKRTGEKVFLECVQDMDHENMFWYRQDPGLGLRLIYFSYDVKMKEKGDIPEGYSVSREKKERFSLILESASTNQTSMYLCASSFLGQPGNTIYFGEGSWLTVV.

With respect to this clone: Other DNA sequences in the same sample also yield this CDR3. The chain uses TRBV7-2 and TRBJ2-3; D might be TRBD1 (5 bases). Germline CDR1 is SGHTA and CDR2 is FQGNSA. CDR3 size: 13 residues. V lost 3 bases to trimming and J lost 6 bases, with 10 bases between them. CDR3 loop: CASSLPGLDTQYF. In nucleotides, the CDR3 is TGTGCCAGCAGCTTGCCAGGGTTGGATACGCAGTATTTT.

This clone was detected a few times. The chain links TRBV2 to TRBJ2-2; 7 positions match TRBD1. Germline V gene lookup returns CDR1 SNHLY and CDR2 FYNNEI. This CDR3 comprises 16 residues. The J segment lost 2 bases and the V segment lost 5 bases, leaving 8 bases of the junction unmatched. The CDR3 loop reads CASSPTGATNTGELFF. The CDR3 DNA reads as TGTGCCAGCAGTCCAACAGGGGCCACCAACACCGGGGAGCTGTTTTTT.

This sequence joins TRBV7-9 and TRBJ1-6; D gene unclear. Looked up from germline, CDR1 is SEHNR and CDR2 is FQNEAQ (reference sequence). V dropped 4 bases and J dropped 10 bases, with 17 bases sitting between them. The CDR3 is made up of 15 amino acids. CDR3 DNA sequence: TGTGCCAGCAGCTCGGTATTACCCACCAACTCACCCCTCCACTTT. Translated: CASSSVLPTNSPLHF. The full variable domain, in which reference TRBV7-9 and TRBJ1-6 provide the parts outside the CDR3, is DTGVSQNPRHKITKRGQNVTFRCDPISEHNRLYWYRQTLGQGPEFLTYFQNEAQLEKSRLLSDRFSAERPKGSFSTLEIQRTEQGDSAMYLCASSSVLPTNSPLHFGNGTRLTVT.

There are a few counts of this clone. The CDR3 region has the DNA TGTGCCAGCAGTCCGGGGGGAGCGCCCTACGAGCAGTACTTC. Encoded protein: CASSPGGAPYEQYF. V gene TRBV28 combines with J gene TRBJ2-7, with 7 bases that match TRBD2. Germline lookup yields CDR1 MDHEN and CDR2 SYDVKM. Losses at the gene ends were 5 bases for V and 2 bases for J; bases not matched to a gene: 6. The CDR3 has 14 amino acids.

The chain carries TRBV9 and TRBJ2-3; 11 nucleotides align to TRBD1. Germline values: CDR1 SGDLS, CDR2 YYNGEE. After removal of 0 bases from V and 1 base from J, the junction contained 4 bases not matched to a gene. The CDR3 runs 17 residues. CDR3 sequence reads: CASSVVGQGAGTDTQYF. The CDR3 DNA reads as TGTGCCAGCAGCGTAGTAGGACAGGGGGCTGGCACAGATACGCAGTATTTT.